The sequence of this TCR beta chain was determined in a study of regulatory T cells in long-lasting Graves disease. The study's findings and limits: TCR diversity was lower in persistent than newly diagnosed Graves' disease.

This clonotype was seen a few times. Its target is not known. The sample's time point: persistent/refractory GD, antithyroid drugs over 5 years with positive TRAb. The TCR library was made from RNA that had been extracted from PBMCs in TRIzol. Investigators prepared the TCR beta libraries by applying iRepertoire HTBI primers and Arm-PCR of CDR3 regions. The authors' processing: Samples revealed 50 to 75 TRBV and roughly 15 TRBJ segments. One entry per CDR3 protein, called by TCRdb with MiXCR from the multiplex PCR reads. Clone size and V and J calls follow TCRdb, not the original study. The sample holds around 460,000 distinct CDR3 sequences, 20% to 25% seen once. Sequences were derived from peripheral blood mononuclear cells (PBMCs), sampled when the disease was refractory, from a patient treated with antithyroid drugs. The TCR was taken from a female donor with Graves disease.

CDR3 nucleotides: TGTGCCAGCAGCTTATCGGGACATACACAAGAGACCCAGTACTTC. Protein: CASSLSGHTQETQYF. The J gene is TRBJ2-5, the V gene TRBV7-6, with D maybe TRBD1 (6 bases). Trimming stripped 2 bases from V and 2 bases from J, with 12 bases between. CDR1 and CDR2 (germline): SGHVS, FNYEAQ. This CDR3 region has 15 residues.